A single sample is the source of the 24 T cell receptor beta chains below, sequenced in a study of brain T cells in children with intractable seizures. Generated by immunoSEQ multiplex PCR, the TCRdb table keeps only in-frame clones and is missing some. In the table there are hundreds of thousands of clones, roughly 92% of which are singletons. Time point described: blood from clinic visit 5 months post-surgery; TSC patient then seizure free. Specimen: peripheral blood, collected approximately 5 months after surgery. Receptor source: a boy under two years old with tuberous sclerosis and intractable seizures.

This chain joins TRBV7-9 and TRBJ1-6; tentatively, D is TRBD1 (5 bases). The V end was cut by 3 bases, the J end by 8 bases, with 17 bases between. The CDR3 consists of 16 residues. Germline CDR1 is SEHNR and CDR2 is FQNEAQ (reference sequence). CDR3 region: CASSFIAGFSYSPLHF. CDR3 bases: TGTGCCAGCAGCTTCATCGCAGGGTTTAGCTATTCACCCCTCCACTTT.

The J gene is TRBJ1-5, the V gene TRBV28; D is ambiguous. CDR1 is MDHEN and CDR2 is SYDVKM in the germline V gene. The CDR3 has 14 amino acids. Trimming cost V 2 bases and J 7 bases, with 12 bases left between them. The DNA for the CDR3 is TGTGCCAGCAGTTTAGGCTTCAATGGACAGCCCCAGCATTTT. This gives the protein CASSLGFNGQPQHF.

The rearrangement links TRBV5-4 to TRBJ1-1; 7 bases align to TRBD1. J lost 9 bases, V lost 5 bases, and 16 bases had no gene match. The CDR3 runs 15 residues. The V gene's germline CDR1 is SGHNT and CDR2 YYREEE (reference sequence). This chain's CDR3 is CASSYFLTGQPKAFF. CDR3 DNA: TGTGCCAGCAGTTACTTTCTGACAGGGCAGCCGAAAGCTTTCTTT.

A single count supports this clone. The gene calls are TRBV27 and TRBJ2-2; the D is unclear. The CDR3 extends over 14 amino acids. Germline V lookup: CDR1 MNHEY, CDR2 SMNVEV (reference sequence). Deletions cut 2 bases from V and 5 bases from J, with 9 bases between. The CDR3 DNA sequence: TGTGCCAGCAGTTTAGGGGTAGAAACCGGGGAGCTGTTTTTT. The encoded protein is CASSLGVETGELFF.

CDR3 residues: CASSHGALEGSGELFF. CDR3 DNA sequence: TGTGCCAGCAGCCACGGAGCTCTAGAAGGATCCGGGGAGCTGTTTTTT. The rearrangement joins TRBV3-1 (or the pseudogene TRBV3-2) to TRBJ2-2; the D is unclear. Looked up from germline, CDR1 is LGHDT and CDR2 is YNNKEL (reference sequence). This CDR3 contains 16 residues. The ends were cut back, 3 bases at V and 6 bases at J, with 17 bases in the middle.

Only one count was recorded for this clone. DNA for the CDR3: TGTGCCAGCAGTCCGGGTGTGAGCAATCAGCCCCAGCATTTT. This sequence encodes CASSPGVSNQPQHF. The chain uses TRBV25-1 and TRBJ1-5; D ambiguous. Germline values: CDR1 MGHDK, CDR2 SYGVNS. This CDR3 region has 14 residues. Trimming left V 5 bases short and J 1 base short, with 9 bases between.

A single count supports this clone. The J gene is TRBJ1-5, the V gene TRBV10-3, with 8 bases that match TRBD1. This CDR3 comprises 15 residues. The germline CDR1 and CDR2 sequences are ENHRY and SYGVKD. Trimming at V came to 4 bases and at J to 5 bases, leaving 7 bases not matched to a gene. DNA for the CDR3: TGTGCCATCAGTGGGGACAGGCCCGAAGATCAGCCCCAGCATTTT. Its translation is CAISGDRPEDQPQHF.

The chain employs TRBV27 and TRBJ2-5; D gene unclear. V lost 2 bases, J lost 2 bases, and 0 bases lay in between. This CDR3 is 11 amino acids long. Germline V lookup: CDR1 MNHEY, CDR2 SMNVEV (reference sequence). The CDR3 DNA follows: TGTGCCAGCAGTTTACAAGAGACCCAGTACTTC. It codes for CASSLQETQYF.

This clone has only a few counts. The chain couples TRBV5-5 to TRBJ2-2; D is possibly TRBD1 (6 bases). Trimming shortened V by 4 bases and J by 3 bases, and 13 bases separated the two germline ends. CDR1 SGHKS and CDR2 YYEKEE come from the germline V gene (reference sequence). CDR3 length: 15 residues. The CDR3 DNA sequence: TGTGCCAGCAGCCCCCATTCAGGGGACACCGGGGAGCTGTTTTTT. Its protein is CASSPHSGDTGELFF.

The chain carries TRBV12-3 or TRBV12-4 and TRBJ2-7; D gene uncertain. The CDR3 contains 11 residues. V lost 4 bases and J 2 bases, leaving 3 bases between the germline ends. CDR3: CASSSPYEQYF. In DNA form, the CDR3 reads TGTGCCAGCAGTTCCCCCTACGAGCAGTACTTC.

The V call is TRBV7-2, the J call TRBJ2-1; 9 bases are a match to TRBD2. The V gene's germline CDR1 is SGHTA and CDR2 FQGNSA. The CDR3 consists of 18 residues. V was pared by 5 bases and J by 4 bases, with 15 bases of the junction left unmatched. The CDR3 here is CASSLIVLREGRYNEQFF. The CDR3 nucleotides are TGTGCCAGCAGCCTGATAGTATTGCGGGAGGGCCGATACAATGAGCAGTTCTTC.

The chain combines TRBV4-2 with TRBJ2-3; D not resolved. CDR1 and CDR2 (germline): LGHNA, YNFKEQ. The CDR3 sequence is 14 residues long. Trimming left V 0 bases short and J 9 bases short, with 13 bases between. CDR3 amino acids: CASSQESLGYTQYF. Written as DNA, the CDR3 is TGTGCCAGCAGCCAAGAGTCTTTGGGGTACACGCAGTATTTT.

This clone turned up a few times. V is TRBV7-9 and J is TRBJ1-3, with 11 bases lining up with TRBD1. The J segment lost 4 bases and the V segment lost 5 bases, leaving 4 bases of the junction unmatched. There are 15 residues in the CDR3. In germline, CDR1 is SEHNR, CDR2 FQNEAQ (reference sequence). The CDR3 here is CASSPGQGEGNTIYF. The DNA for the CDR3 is TGTGCCAGCAGCCCGGGACAGGGGGAAGGAAACACCATATATTTT.

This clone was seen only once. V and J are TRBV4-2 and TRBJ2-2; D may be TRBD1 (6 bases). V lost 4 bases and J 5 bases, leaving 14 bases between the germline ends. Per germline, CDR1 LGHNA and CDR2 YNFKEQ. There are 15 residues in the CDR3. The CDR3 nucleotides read TGTGCCAGCAGCCCCAATCTACAGGGTACCGGGGAGCTGTTTTTT. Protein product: CASSPNLQGTGELFF.

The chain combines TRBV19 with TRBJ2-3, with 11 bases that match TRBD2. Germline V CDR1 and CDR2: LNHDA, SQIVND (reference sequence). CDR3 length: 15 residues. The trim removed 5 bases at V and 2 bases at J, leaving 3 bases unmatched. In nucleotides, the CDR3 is TGTGCCAGTAGTGCACTAGCGGGGGCCACAGATACGCAGTATTTT. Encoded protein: CASSALAGATDTQYF. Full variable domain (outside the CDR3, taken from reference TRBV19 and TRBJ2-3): DGGITQSPKYLFRKEGQNVTLSCEQNLNHDAMYWYRQDPGQGLRLIYYSQIVNDFQKGDIAEGYSVSREKKESFPLTVTSAQKNPTAFYLCASSALAGATDTQYFGPGTRLTVL.

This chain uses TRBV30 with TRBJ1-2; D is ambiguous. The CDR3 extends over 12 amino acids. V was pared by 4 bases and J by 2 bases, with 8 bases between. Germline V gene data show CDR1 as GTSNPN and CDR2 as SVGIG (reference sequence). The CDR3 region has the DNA TGTGCCTGGACCTTCCTCAACTATGGCTACACCTTC. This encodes CAWTFLNYGYTF.

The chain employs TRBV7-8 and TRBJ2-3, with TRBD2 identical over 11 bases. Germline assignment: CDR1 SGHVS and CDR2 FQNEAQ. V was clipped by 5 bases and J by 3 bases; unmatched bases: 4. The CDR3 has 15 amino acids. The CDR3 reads CASSLLAGVTDTQYF. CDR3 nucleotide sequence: TGTGCCAGCAGCCTACTAGCGGGAGTAACAGATACGCAGTATTTT. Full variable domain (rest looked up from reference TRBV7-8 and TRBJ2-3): GAGVSQSPRYKVAKRGQDVALRCDPISGHVSLFWYQQALGQGPEFLTYFQNEAQLDKSGLPSDRFFAERPEGSVSTLKIQRTQQEDSAVYLCASSLLAGVTDTQYFGPGTRLTVL.

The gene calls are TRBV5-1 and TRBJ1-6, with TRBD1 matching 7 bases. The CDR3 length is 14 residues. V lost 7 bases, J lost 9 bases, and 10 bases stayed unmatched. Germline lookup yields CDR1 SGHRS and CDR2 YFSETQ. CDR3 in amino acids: CASLTGQLGSPLHF. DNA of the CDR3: TGCGCCAGCTTAACGGGACAGCTGGGTTCACCCCTCCACTTT. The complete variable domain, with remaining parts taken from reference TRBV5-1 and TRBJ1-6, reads KAGVTQTPRYLIKTRGQQVTLSCSPISGHRSVSWYQQTPGQGLQFLFEYFSETQRNKGNFPGRFSGRQFSNSRSEMNVSTLELGDSALYLCASLTGQLGSPLHFGNGTRLTVT.

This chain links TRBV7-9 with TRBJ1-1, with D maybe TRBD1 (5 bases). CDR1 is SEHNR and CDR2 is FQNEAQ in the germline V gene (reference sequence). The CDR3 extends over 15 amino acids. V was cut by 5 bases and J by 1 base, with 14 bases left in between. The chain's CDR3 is CASSPRGGANTEAFF. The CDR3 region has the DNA TGTGCCAGCAGCCCCCGGGGAGGGGCGAACACTGAAGCTTTCTTT. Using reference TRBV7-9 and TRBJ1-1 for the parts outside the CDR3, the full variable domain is DTGVSQNPRHKITKRGQNVTFRCDPISEHNRLYWYRQTLGQGPEFLTYFQNEAQLEKSRLLSDRFSAERPKGSFSTLEIQRTEQGDSAMYLCASSPRGGANTEAFFGQGTRLTVV.

CDR3 in amino acids: CSVGTTWGYTF. The CDR3 region has the DNA TGCAGCGTAGGGACCACATGGGGCTACACCTTC. This chain joins TRBV29-1 and TRBJ1-2; a possible D gene is TRBD1 (5 bases). Germline lookup yields CDR1 SQVTM and CDR2 ANQGSEA. The CDR3 loop spans 11 amino acids. The V end lost 6 bases, the J end lost 8 bases, and 13 bases lay between the germline ends.

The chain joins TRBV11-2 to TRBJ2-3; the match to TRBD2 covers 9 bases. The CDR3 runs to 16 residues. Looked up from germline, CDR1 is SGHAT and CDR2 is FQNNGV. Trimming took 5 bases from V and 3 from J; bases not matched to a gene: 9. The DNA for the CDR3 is TGTGCCAGCAGCCCCCCTAGCGGGGTCGTTACAGATACGCAGTATTTT. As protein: CASSPPSGVVTDTQYF.

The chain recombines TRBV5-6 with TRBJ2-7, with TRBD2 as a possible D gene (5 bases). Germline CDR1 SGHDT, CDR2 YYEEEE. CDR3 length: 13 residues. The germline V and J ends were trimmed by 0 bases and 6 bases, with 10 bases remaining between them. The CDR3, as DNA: TGTGCCAGCAGCTTGGTAGCTCGGGGCGAGCAGTACTTC. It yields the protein CASSLVARGEQYF.

The CDR3 here is CASNQGGYNTEAFF. Written as DNA, the CDR3 is TGTGCCAGTAATCAGGGAGGATATAACACTGAAGCTTTCTTT. The chain joins TRBV19 to TRBJ1-1; D possibly corresponds to TRBD1 (5 bases). The germline gives CDR1 LNHDA, CDR2 SQIVND (reference sequence). V was pared by 7 bases and J by 2 bases, with 14 bases between. The CDR3 consists of 14 residues.

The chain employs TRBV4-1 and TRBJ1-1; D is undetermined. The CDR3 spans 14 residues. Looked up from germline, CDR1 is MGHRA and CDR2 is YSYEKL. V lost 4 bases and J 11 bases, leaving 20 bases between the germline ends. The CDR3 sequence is CASSPTEERSGAFF. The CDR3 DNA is TGCGCCAGCAGCCCGACTGAAGAAAGGTCGGGCGCTTTCTTT.